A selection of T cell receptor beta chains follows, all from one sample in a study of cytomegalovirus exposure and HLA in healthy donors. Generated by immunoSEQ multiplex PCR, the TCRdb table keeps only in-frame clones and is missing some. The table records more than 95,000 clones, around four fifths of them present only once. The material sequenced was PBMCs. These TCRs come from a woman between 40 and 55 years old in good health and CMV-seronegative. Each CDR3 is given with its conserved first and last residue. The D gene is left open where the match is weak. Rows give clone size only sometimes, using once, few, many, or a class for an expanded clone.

TGTGCCAGCAGCTTGTATGCGGGAGGGAACACCGGGGAGCTGTTTTTT | CASSLYAGGNTGELFF | TRBJ2-2 | . | TRBV7-2 | TRBD2
TGTGCCAGCGGCAGGGGCAAAATCGACACTGAAGCTTTCTTT | CASGRGKIDTEAFF | TRBJ1-1 | . | TRBV10-3 | .
TGTGCCAGCAGTCCCCGCCGACTAGCGGGAAATACCGGGGAGCTGTTTTTT | CASSPRRLAGNTGELFF | TRBJ2-2 | . | TRBV5-6 | TRBD2
TGTGCCAGCAGCTTGACGAACAGGGGGATCGAGCAGTACTTC | CASSLTNRGIEQYF | TRBJ2-7 | . | TRBV5-6 | TRBD1
TGCGCCAGCAGCCAAGATTCGCGGGACTTATTCAATGAGCAGTTCTTC | CASSQDSRDLFNEQFF | TRBJ2-1 | once | TRBV4-3 | .
TGTGCCAGCAGCGTCGACAGAAACACTGAAGCTTTCTTT | CASSVDRNTEAFF | TRBJ1-1 | . | TRBV14 | .
TGTGCCAGCAGCTTGTACGGGACTAGTGATACCGGGGAGCTGTTTTTT | CASSLYGTSDTGELFF | TRBJ2-2 | . | TRBV7-2 | TRBD2
TGTGCCCCAAGGAGGGACAGGGGGAACACTGAAGCTTTCTTT | CAPRRDRGNTEAFF | TRBJ1-1 | once | TRBV28 | TRBD1
TGTGCCAGCAGTACCCTACAGGGGAACACTGAAGCTTTCTTT | CASSTLQGNTEAFF | TRBJ1-1 | . | TRBV6-5 | .
TGCGCCAGCAGCCAAGCGCTGGCGGGATCCCGCGATGAGCAGTTCTTC | CASSQALAGSRDEQFF | TRBJ2-1 | . | TRBV4-1 | .
TGTGCCAGCAGCTCCACAGGGGCCATAGCCAAAAACATTCAGTACTTC | CASSSTGAIAKNIQYF | TRBJ2-4 | few | TRBV7-9 | TRBD1
TGCAGCGCCAATAAGCGCAGGGAGGCCAACACTGAAGCTTTCTTT | CSANKRREANTEAFF | TRBJ1-1 | . | TRBV29-1 | .
TGTGCCAGCAGCCAAGGGACAGGGAGGGCTGAAGCTTTCTTT | CASSQGTGRAEAFF | TRBJ1-1 | few | TRBV14 | TRBD1
TGTGCCAGTAGTATGTCACTTCGGAGCCGAGAGAATGGCTACACCTTC | CASSMSLRSRENGYTF | TRBJ1-2 | few | TRBV19 | .
TGTGCCAGCAGCTTTCGGCTAGCGGTCGCATACAATGAGCAGTTCTTC | CASSFRLAVAYNEQFF | TRBJ2-1 | . | TRBV7-9 | TRBD2
TGTGCCAGCAGTGAACCAGGAGGAGGGTTAAACTACGAGCAGTACTTC | CASSEPGGGLNYEQYF | TRBJ2-7 | . | TRBV28 | .
TGTGCCACCAGCAGTGAGTTGAGGACAGGGACGGACGAGCAGTACTTC | CATSSELRTGTDEQYF | TRBJ2-7 | . | TRBV15 | TRBD1
TGTGCTAGTGGTTTGGTAGAGGCTAGCGGGAGTTACGAGCAGTACTTC | CASGLVEASGSYEQYF | TRBJ2-7 | . | TRBV12-5 | TRBD2
TGTGCCAGCAGTTTATCAGCGGGGGCGGGGTATGGCTACACCTTC | CASSLSAGAGYGYTF | TRBJ1-2 | once | TRBV28 | .
TGTGCCAGTAGTATTCGGGGGATTAGCAATCAGCCCCAGCATTTT | CASSIRGISNQPQHF | TRBJ1-5 | . | TRBV19 | .
TGTGCCAGCTCACCCGGGACTAGCGGGAGAAATGAGCAGTTCTTC | CASSPGTSGRNEQFF | TRBJ2-1 | . | TRBV18 | TRBD2
TGTGCCAGCAGTTTTATATCCTTTTCTAGCACAGATACGCAGTATTTT | CASSFISFSSTDTQYF | TRBJ2-3 | . | TRBV27 | .
TGTGCCAGCAGCCAAGAATCCCCCCACAGCTGGTTCTACAATGAGCAGTTCTTC | CASSQESPHSWFYNEQFF | TRBJ2-1 | once | TRBV14 | .
TGTGCCAGCAGTGCAGGGCGGGAGACAGATACGCAGTATTTT | CASSAGRETDTQYF | TRBJ2-3 | . | TRBV6-1 | TRBD2
TGTGCCAGCAGCCTTGAAGAGGGCGGGGAGCTGTTTTTT | CASSLEEGGELFF | TRBJ2-2 | . | TRBV5-6 | .
TGTGCCAGCAGGCCAGGGGTCTCTGGGGCCAACGTCCTGACTTTC | CASRPGVSGANVLTF | TRBJ2-6 | . | TRBV14 | .
TGTGCCAGCAGGCAGAAGGGGCTTAATGAAAAACTGTTTTTT | CASRQKGLNEKLFF | TRBJ1-4 | few | TRBV6-6 | .
TGTGCCAGCAGTCTATGGGGGAGGAGCACAGATACGCAGTATTTT | CASSLWGRSTDTQYF | TRBJ2-3 | . | TRBV27 | .
TGCGCCAGCAGCCGAGTGGTAGCGGGAGGGATCACAGATACGCAGTATTTT | CASSRVVAGGITDTQYF | TRBJ2-3 | . | TRBV4-3 | TRBD2
TGTGCCAGCAGCTTGGGGCGGACAGCTAATGAAAAACTGTTTTTT | CASSLGRTANEKLFF | TRBJ1-4 | . | TRBV5-4 | .
TGTGCCAGCAGGGCGGGAGGGCGACAGTTCTTC | CASRAGGRQFF | TRBJ2-1 | . | TRBV11-2 | TRBD2
TGCGCCAGCAGCCAAGCAGGGAGGTTCTACGAGCAGTACTTC | CASSQAGRFYEQYF | TRBJ2-7 | . | TRBV4-3 | .
TGTGCCAGCAGCTTGGCAGGGGCCAGTCAGCCCCAGCATTTT | CASSLAGASQPQHF | TRBJ1-5 | . | TRBV5-4 | .
TGTGCCAGCAGTGACAGGGTAGAGGGCTACACCTTC | CASSDRVEGYTF | TRBJ1-2 | . | TRBV2 | .
TGTGCCAGCAGCGCACCATTGTCGGACAGGGGCCGGGCAGATACGCAGTATTTT | CASSAPLSDRGRADTQYF | TRBJ2-3 | . | TRBV9 | TRBD1
TGTGCCAGCAGTCCACAGGGGGTCTCCTACGAGCAGTACTTC | CASSPQGVSYEQYF | TRBJ2-7 | . | TRBV6-1 | TRBD1
TGTGCCAGCAGCCAAGATTTGACAGCCAATGAAAAACTGTTTTTT | CASSQDLTANEKLFF | TRBJ1-4 | . | TRBV4-2 | .
TGTGCCAGCGGGACGGGGGTAGTTGAGACCCAGTACTTC | CASGTGVVETQYF | TRBJ2-5 | few | TRBV5-6 | .
TGTGCCAGTAGTACTCCTCCGGGACAGGGGTCGTTGCAGCCCCAGCATTTT | CASSTPPGQGSLQPQHF | TRBJ1-5 | . | TRBV19 | TRBD1
TGTGCCAGCAGCTGGGACAGGGAGATTGACTATGGCTACACCTTC | CASSWDREIDYGYTF | TRBJ1-2 | few | TRBV5-6 | TRBD1
TGTGCCAGCTCACCAGGGGGAGGTCAGCCCCAGCATTTT | CASSPGGGQPQHF | TRBJ1-5 | few | TRBV18 | .
TGTGCCAGCAGCCCCCGGGTCCAAGAGACCCAGTACTTC | CASSPRVQETQYF | TRBJ2-5 | . | TRBV14 | .
TGTGCCAGTAGTAGACCCCGTCGGGGGAGCAATCAGCCCCAGCATTTT | CASSRPRRGSNQPQHF | TRBJ1-5 | . | TRBV19 | .
TGTGCCAGCAGCTTTTCCGGGAACACCTACGAGCAGTACTTC | CASSFSGNTYEQYF | TRBJ2-7 | . | TRBV11-2 | .
TGCAGCGTTGTGACTCCGGTGAACACTGAAGCTTTCTTT | CSVVTPVNTEAFF | TRBJ1-1 | . | TRBV29-1 | .
TGTGCCAGCAGTCCCGACCCAGGGCGCTATGGCTACACCTTC | CASSPDPGRYGYTF | TRBJ1-2 | once | TRBV7-2 | .
TGTGCCAGCGCTGCCCCTAGCGGGAGGGCCCACGAGCAGTACTTC | CASAAPSGRAHEQYF | TRBJ2-7 | . | TRBV2 | TRBD2
TGTGCCAGCAGCTTAGTAATCGGCGGGACAGGTAGCACAGATACGCAGTATTTT | CASSLVIGGTGSTDTQYF | TRBJ2-3 | few | TRBV7-2 | TRBD1
TGTGCCAGCAGCTTGATCGACTATTCCAATGAGCAGTTCTTC | CASSLIDYSNEQFF | TRBJ2-1 | . | TRBV7-2 | .
TGTGCCAGTAGCAATCTAGCGGGCTTCTCTTCCGATACGCAGTATTTT | CASSNLAGFSSDTQYF | TRBJ2-3 | few | TRBV19 | TRBD2
TGTGCCAGTAGAGAAGGGACAGAGTCCCAGCCCCAGCATTTT | CASREGTESQPQHF | TRBJ1-5 | . | TRBV19 | TRBD1
TGTGCCAGCAGTTCGACGCCCCGGGACTTAAATCAGCCCCAGCATTTT | CASSSTPRDLNQPQHF | TRBJ1-5 | . | TRBV6-5 | .
TGTGCCAGCAGCTGGAAGATGACAGGGGGCGACGGGGCCAACGTCCTGACTTTC | CASSWKMTGGDGANVLTF | TRBJ2-6 | . | TRBV5-4 | TRBD1
TGCGCCAGCACGGCAGGCCAGCCCCGGGGCTACACCTTC | CASTAGQPRGYTF | TRBJ1-2 | . | TRBV5-1 | .
TGTGCCAGCAGTTTATCCAGGAGGACTTTCGTATATAACAATGAGCAGTTCTTC | CASSLSRRTFVYNNEQFF | TRBJ2-1 | few | TRBV27 | .
TGCGCCAGCAGCTTCCTTCTAAATAATGAAAAACTGTTTTTT | CASSFLLNNEKLFF | TRBJ1-4 | . | TRBV5-1 | .
TGTGCCTGGAGCCTGGGAGCAAATAGCAATCAGCCCCAGCATTTT | CAWSLGANSNQPQHF | TRBJ1-5 | . | TRBV30 | .